This T cell receptor beta chain was identified in a study of blood T cell repertoires in COVID-19. Study-wide context: In each case, the material was cDNA or gDNA derived from T cells, B-cell-depleted T cells, or PBMCs.

Study processing details: Estimation of nucleated cell counts was performed using reference gene primer amplification. This table comes from immunoSEQ multiplex PCR, and its TCRdb copy is limited to in-frame clones, with some not included. That table is the source of V, J and clone size, and D and trimming were worked out from the DNA. Of about 300,000 clones detected, roughly 89% appear once; the ten largest clones hold 1.5% to 2%. Germline V gene data show CDR1 as LGHNT and CDR2 as FRNRAP. The CDR3 consists of 13 residues. The V and J ends lost 7 bases and 5 bases respectively, with 14 bases between them. This clone was picked up one time. In terms of age and location, participants ranged from about 18 to 95 years and lived in about two dozen US areas. Resolution of symptoms, clearance, or two negative PCRs was present in recovered Cohort 3 donors.

This chain uses TRBV12-5 with TRBJ1-1; the D is unclear. Sequenced sample: PBMCs or T cells enriched from blood (not recorded which). This receptor was identified in a woman aged 40 to 50 who had recovered from COVID-19. The CDR3 loop reads CASVPPGNTEAFF. CDR3 coding DNA: TGTGCTAGTGTTCCTCCCGGGAATACTGAAGCTTTCTTT.